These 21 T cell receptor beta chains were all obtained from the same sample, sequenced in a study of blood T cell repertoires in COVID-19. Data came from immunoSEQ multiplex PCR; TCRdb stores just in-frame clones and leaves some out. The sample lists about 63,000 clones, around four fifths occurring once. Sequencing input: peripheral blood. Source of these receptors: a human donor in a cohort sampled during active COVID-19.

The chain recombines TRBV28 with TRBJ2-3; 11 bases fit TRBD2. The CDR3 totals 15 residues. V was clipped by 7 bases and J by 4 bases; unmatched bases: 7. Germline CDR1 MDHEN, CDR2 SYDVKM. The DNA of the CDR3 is TGTGCCAGCATCCCGACTAGCGGGAACCCAGATACGCAGTATTTT. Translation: CASIPTSGNPDTQYF.

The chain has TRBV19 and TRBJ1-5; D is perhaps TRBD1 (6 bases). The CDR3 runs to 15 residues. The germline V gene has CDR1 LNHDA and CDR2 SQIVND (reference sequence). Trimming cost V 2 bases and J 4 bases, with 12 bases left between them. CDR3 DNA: TGTGCCAGTAGTATAAAGGGTAGGGGGAATCAGCCCCAGCATTTT. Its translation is CASSIKGRGNQPQHF.

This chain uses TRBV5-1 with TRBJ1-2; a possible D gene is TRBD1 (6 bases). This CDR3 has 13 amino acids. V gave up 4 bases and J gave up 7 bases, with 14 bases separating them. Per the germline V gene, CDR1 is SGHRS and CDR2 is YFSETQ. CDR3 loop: CASSRDRIGGYTF. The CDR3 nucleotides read TGCGCCAGCAGCAGAGACAGGATTGGTGGCTACACCTTC.

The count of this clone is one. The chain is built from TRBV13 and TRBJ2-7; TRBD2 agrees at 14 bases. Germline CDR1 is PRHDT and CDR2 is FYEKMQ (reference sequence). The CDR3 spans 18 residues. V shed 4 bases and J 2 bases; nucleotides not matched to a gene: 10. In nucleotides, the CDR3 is TGTGCCAGCAGCTCCCCCGGGACTAGCGGGAGAGGACCCTACGAGCAGTACTTC. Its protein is CASSSPGTSGRGPYEQYF. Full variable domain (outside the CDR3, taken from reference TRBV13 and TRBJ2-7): AAGVIQSPRHLIKEKRETATLKCYPIPRHDTVYWYQQGPGQDPQFLISFYEKMQSDKGSIPDRFSAQQFSDYHSELNMSSLELGDSALYFCASSSPGTSGRGPYEQYFGPGTRLTVT.

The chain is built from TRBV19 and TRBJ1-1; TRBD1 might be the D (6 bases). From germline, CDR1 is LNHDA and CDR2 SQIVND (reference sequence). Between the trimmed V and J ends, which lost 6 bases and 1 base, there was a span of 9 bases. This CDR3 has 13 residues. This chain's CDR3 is CASRMTGNTEAFF. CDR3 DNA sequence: TGTGCCAGTAGGATGACAGGGAACACTGAAGCTTTCTTT.

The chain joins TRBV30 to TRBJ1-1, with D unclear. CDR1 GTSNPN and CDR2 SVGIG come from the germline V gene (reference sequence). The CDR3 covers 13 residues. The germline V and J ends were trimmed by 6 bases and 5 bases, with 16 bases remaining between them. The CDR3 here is CACSVTDRTEAFF. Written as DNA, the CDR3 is TGTGCCTGTTCGGTCACCGATCGGACTGAAGCTTTCTTT.

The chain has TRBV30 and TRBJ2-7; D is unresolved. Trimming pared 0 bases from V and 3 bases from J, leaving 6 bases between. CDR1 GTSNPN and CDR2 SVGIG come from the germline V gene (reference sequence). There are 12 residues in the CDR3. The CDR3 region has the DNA TGTGCCTGGAGTGTTGTCAGCTACGAGCAGTACTTC. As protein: CAWSVVSYEQYF.

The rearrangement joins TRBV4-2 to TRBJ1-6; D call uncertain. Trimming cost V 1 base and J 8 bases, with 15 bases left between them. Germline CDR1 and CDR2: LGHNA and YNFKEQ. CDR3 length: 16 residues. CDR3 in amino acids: CASSQVEGTGDSPLHF. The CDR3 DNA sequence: TGTGCCAGCAGCCAAGTGGAGGGAACCGGGGATTCACCCCTCCACTTT.

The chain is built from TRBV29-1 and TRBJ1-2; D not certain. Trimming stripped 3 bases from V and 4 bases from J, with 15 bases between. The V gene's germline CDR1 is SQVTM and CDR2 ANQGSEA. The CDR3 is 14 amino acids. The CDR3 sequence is CSVEEGGWGYGYTF. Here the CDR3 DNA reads TGCAGCGTTGAGGAGGGCGGATGGGGCTATGGCTACACCTTC.

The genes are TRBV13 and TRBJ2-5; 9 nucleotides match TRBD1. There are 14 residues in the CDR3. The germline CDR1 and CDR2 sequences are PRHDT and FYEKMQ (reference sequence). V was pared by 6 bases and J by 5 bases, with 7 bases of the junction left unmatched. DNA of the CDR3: TGTGCCAGCAGATCCACAGGGGGCTTGGAGACCCAGTACTTC. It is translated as CASRSTGGLETQYF.

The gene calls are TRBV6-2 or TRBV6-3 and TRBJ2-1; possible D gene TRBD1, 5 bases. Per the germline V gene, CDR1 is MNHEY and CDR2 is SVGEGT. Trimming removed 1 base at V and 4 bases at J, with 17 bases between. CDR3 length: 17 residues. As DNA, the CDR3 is TGTGCCAGCAGTTACTTGGTTAGTACAGGACCTTACAATGAGCAGTTCTTC. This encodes CASSYLVSTGPYNEQFF.

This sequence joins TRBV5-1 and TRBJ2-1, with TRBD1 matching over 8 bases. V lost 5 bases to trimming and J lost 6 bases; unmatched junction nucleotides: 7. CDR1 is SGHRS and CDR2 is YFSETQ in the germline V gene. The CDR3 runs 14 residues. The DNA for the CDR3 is TGCGCCAGCAGTAAGGGACAGGTGACCAATGAGCAGTTCTTC. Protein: CASSKGQVTNEQFF.

The CDR3, as DNA: TGTGCCAGCAGTTTGCCCGGGGGGGGGTCGTACGAGCAGTACTTC. It codes for CASSLPGGGSYEQYF. This chain uses TRBV28 with TRBJ2-7; 8 bases align to TRBD2. The V gene end was trimmed by 3 bases and the J gene end by 4 bases; junction bases not matched to a gene: 8. Germline V gene sequence: CDR1 MDHEN, CDR2 SYDVKM. This CDR3 contains 15 residues.

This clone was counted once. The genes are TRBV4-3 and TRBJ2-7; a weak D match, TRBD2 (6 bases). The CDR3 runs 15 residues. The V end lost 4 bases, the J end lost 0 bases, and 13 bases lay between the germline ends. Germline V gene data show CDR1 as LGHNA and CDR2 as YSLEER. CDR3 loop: CASSPGTRSSYEQYF. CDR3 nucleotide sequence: TGCGCCAGCAGCCCCGGGACTCGCTCCTCCTACGAGCAGTACTTC.

Written as DNA, the CDR3 is TGTGCCAGTAGTGAGAGGGGGAAAGAGACCCAGTACTTC. It is translated as CASSERGKETQYF. This chain uses TRBV19 with TRBJ2-5; perhaps TRBD1 as D (6 bases). The V end lost 5 bases, the J end lost 3 bases, and 10 bases lay between the germline ends. From germline, CDR1 is LNHDA and CDR2 SQIVND (reference sequence). This CDR3 has 13 residues.

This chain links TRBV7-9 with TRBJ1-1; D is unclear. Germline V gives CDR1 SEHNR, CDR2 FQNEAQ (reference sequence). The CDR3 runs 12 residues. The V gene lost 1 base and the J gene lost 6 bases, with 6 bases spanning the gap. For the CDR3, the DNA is TGTGCCAGCAGCTTAGTTCCTTCTGAAGCTTTCTTT. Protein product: CASSLVPSEAFF.

CDR3 in amino acids: CASSQAGQGLVEQYF. CDR3 coding DNA: TGTGCCAGCAGCCAAGCCGGACAGGGACTCGTCGAGCAGTACTTC. J is TRBJ2-7 and V is TRBV4-2; TRBD1 aligns across 8 bases. V gave up 1 base and J gave up 6 bases; unmatched junction bases: 8. Germline V gene sequence: CDR1 LGHNA, CDR2 YNFKEQ. This CDR3 spans 15 amino acids.

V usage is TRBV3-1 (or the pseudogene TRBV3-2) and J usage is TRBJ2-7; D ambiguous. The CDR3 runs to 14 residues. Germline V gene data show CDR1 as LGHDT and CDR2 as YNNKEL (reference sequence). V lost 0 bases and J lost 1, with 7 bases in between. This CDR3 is CASSQERSSYEQYF. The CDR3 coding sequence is TGTGCCAGCAGCCAAGAGAGGAGTTCCTACGAGCAGTACTTC.

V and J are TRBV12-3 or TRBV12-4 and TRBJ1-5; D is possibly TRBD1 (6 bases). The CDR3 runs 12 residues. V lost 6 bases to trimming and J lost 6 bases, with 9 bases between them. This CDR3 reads CASRWGPQPQHF. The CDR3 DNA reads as TGTGCCAGCAGGTGGGGGCCTCAGCCCCAGCATTTT.

In DNA form, the CDR3 reads TGTGCCAGCACCAAGGGGTGGGACACTGAAGCTTTCTTT. Amino acid sequence: CASTKGWDTEAFF. V and J are TRBV6-5 and TRBJ1-1, with D possibly being TRBD1 (5 bases). CDR1 MNHEY and CDR2 SVGAGI come from the germline V gene. The CDR3 is 13 residues long. The V end lost 7 bases, the J end lost 3 bases, and 12 bases lay between the germline ends.

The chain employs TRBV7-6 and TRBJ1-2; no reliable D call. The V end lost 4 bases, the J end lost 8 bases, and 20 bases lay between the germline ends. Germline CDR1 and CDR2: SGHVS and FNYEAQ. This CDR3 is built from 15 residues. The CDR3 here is CASSSPSESGYGYTF. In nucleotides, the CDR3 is TGTGCCAGCAGCTCCCCAAGTGAGAGCGGTTACGGCTACACCTTC.